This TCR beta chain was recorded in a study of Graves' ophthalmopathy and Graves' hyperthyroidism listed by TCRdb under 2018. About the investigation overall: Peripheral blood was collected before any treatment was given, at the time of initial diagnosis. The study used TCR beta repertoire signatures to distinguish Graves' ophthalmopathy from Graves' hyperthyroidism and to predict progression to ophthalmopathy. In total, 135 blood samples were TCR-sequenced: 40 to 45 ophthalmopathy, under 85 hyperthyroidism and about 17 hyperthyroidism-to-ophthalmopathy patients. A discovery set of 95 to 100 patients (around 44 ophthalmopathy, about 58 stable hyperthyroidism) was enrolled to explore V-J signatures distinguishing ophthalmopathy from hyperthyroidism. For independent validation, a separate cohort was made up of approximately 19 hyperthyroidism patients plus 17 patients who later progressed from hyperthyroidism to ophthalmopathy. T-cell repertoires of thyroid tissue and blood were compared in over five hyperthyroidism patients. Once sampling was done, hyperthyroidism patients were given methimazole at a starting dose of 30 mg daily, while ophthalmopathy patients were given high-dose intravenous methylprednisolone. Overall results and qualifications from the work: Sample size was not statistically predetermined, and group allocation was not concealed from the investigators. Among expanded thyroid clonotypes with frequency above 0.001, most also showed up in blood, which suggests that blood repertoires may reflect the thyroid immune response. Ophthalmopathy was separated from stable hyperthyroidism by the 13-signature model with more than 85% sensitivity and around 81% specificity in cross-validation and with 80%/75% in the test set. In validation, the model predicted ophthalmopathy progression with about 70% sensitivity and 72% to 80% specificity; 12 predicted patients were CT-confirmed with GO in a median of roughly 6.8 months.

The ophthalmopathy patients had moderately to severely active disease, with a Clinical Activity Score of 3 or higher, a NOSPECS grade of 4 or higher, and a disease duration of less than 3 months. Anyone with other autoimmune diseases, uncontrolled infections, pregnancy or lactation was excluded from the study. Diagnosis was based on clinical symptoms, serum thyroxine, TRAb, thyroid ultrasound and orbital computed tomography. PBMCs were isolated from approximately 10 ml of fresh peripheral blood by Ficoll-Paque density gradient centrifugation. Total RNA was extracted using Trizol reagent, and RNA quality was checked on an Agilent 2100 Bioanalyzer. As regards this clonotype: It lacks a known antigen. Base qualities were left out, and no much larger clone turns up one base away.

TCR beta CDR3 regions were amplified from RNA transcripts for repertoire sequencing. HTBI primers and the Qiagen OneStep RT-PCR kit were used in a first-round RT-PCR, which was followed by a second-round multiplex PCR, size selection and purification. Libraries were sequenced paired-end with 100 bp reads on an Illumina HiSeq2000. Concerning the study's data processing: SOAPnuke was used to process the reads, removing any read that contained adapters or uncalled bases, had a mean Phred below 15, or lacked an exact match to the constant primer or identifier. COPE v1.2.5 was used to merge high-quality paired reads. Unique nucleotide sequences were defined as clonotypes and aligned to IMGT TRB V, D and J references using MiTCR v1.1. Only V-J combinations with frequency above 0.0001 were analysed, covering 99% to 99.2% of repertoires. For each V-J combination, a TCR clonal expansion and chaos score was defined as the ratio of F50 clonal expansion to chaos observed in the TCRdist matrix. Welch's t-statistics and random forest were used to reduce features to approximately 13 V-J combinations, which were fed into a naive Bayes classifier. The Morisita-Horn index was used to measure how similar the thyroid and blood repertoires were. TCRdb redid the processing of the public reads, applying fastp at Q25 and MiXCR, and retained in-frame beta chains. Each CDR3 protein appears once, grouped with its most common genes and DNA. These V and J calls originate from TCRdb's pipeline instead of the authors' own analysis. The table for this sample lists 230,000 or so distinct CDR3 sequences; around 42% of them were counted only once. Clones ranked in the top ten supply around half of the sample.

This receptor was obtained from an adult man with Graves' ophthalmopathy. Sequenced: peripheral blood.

Here is the DNA: TGCAGTGCTAGACCCGAGGGGACCTACGAGCAGTACTTC. Its product reads: CSARPEGTYEQYF. The sequence joins TRBV20-1 to TRBJ2-7; the D element might be TRBD1 or TRBD2, as each aligns at 5 bases. The germline V gene encodes CDR1 DFQATT and CDR2 SNEGSKA (reference sequence). Trimming at the junction amounts to 2 bases on V and 2 bases on J, and the germline ends lie 10 bases apart. The CDR3 runs 13 amino acids, cysteine and phenylalanine included. Only CDR3 DNA remains: 39 bases, in frame from the first base.